This TCR beta chain was recorded in a study of blood T cells in healthy people across ages. Regarding the study as a whole: Among long-lived donors, naive CD4+ cells were more numerous and diversity higher than in aged donors.

Per the germline V gene, CDR1 is MNHEY and CDR2 is SVGEGT. V was trimmed by 6 bases and J by 6 bases, leaving 13 bases between them. The CDR3 loop spans 13 amino acids. This clonotype occurred a few times. Its antigen is still unknown. Using a J-beta primer mix together with a sample-barcoded 5' primer, a second PCR was run for roughly 7 to 11 cycles. TCRdb called the 5' RACE reads again in MiXCR, with one record for every CDR3 protein. This table has about 1.5 million distinct CDR3 sequences, under 55% appearing once. The rearrangement joins TRBV6-2 or TRBV6-3 to TRBJ2-3, with D unresolved. Specimen: blood. The TCR originated in a woman between 18 and 29 years old in good health. The CDR3 region is CASSKDPTDTQYF. In DNA, the CDR3 is TGTGCCAGCAGCAAAGATCCGACGGATACGCAGTATTTT.